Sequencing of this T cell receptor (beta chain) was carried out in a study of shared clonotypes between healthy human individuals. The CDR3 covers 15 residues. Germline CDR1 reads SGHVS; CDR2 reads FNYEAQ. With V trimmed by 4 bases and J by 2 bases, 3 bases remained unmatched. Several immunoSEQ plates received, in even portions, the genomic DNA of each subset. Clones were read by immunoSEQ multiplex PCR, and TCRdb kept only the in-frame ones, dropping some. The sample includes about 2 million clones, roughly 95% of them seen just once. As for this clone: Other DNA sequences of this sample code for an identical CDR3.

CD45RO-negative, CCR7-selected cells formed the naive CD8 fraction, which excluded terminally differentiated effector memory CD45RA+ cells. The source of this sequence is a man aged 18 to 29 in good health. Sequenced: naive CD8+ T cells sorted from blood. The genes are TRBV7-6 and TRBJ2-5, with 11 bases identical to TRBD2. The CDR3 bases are TGTGCCAGCAGCTCGGGACTAGCGGAACAAGAGACCCAGTACTTC. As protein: CASSSGLAEQETQYF.